A single TCR beta chain is shown here with its context. The CDR3 contains 15 residues. CDR1 is LNHDA and CDR2 is SQIVND in the germline V gene (reference sequence). V lost 7 bases and J lost 6; bases outside the gene matches: 10. As processed by the authors: Reference gene primer amplification yielded estimated nucleated cell counts. Libraries were prepared by immunoSEQ multiplex PCR; TCRdb keeps only in-frame clonotypes and omits some of them. V and J calls and clone size follow that table, whereas D and trimming were derived from the DNA. The table records about 260,000 clones, around 84% of them present only once. The record originates from a study of blood T cell repertoires in COVID-19. Study-wide background: Samples of COVID-19 (acute and convalescent) were obtained from the United States, Italy and Spain. T cells, B-cell-depleted T cells, or PBMCs provided the cDNA or gDNA that served as material.

The gene calls are TRBV19 and TRBJ2-1; 9 bases match TRBD2. This sequence originates from a man between 60 and 75 years old with acute or convalescent COVID-19. The sample taken for sequencing was peripheral blood. CDR3: CASTPGRLAVNEQFF. CDR3 coding DNA: TGTGCCAGTACCCCAGGGAGACTAGCGGTCAATGAGCAGTTCTTC.